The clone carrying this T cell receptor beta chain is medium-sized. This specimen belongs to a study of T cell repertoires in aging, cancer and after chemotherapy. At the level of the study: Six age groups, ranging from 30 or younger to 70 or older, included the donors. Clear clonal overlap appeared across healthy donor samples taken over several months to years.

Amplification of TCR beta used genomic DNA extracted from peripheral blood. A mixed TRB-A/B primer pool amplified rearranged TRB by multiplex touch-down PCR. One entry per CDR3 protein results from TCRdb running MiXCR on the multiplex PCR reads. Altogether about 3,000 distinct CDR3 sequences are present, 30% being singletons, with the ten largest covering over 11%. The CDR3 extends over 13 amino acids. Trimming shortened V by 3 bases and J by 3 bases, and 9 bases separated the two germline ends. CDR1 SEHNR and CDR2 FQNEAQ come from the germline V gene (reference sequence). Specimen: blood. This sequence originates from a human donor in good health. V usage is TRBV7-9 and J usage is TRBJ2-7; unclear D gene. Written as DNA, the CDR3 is TGTGCCAGCAGCTTCCCCAACGACTACGAGCAGTACTTC. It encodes CASSFPNDYEQYF. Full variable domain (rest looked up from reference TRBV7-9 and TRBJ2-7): DTGVSQNPRHKITKRGQNVTFRCDPISEHNRLYWYRQTLGQGPEFLTYFQNEAQLEKSRLLSDRFSAERPKGSFSTLEIQRTEQGDSAMYLCASSFPNDYEQYFGPGTRLTVT.